The next 29 T cell receptor beta chains were all read from a single sample in a study of CXCR3-negative and CXCR3-positive naive CD8 T cells. Overall study findings and caveats: CXCR3-positive naive cells had more hydrophobic TRB CDR3s than CXCR3-negative naive cells.

Each TRB cDNA library was prepared by 5' RACE (with UMI labels). TCRdb re-analyzed the 5' RACE reads; it lists each CDR3 protein once, without DNA. The record lists just under 90,000 distinct CDR3 sequences, of which the ten most abundant hold approximately 0.82%. Their antigen targets remain unknown. Sequencing was done on a sample of naive CXCR3+ CD8+ T cells from blood. Subset meaning: CD45RO-CCR7+CD27+CD95- naive CD8+ T cells expressing CXCR3 (TNR3+). The receptors stem from a human donor in good health. Some clones in this sample may be carry-over from other donors' samples.

The CDR3 loop reads CASSVVESGLASKETQYF. The chain carries TRBV9 and TRBJ2-5; TCRdb calls TRBD2, which cannot be checked without DNA. Germline V gives CDR1 SGDLS, CDR2 YYNGEE. CDR3 length: 18 residues.

The chain's CDR3 is CASSLYTGNELQPFF. The V and J genes are TRBV5-1 and TRBJ1-1; TCRdb designates TRBD1, a call that cannot be tested without DNA. This CDR3 is 15 amino acids long. The germline gives CDR1 SGHRS, CDR2 YFSETQ.

The chain is built from TRBV2 and TRBJ2-1; the TCRdb D gene call, TRBD2, has no DNA to confirm it. Per germline, CDR1 SNHLY and CDR2 FYNNEI. This CDR3 is 15 amino acids long. This chain's CDR3 is CASTSPGLVDNEQFF.

The V and J genes are TRBV7-9 and TRBJ2-5. Germline V gene data show CDR1 as SEHNR and CDR2 as FQNEAQ (reference sequence). CDR3 length equals 14 residues. The CDR3 spells CASSLVNTQETQYF.

The V gene is TRBV5-1, the J gene TRBJ2-4; the D call of TRBD2 rests on TCRdb alone, since no DNA is present to check it. Germline values: CDR1 SGHRS, CDR2 YFSETQ. The CDR3 extends over 18 amino acids. The chain's CDR3 is CASSLGGGLTPAKNIQYF. Full variable domain (missing parts from reference TRBV5-1 and TRBJ2-4): KAGVTQTPRYLIKTRGQQVTLSCSPISGHRSVSWYQQTPGQGLQFLFEYFSETQRNKGNFPGRFSGRQFSNSRSEMNVSTLELGDSALYLCASSLGGGLTPAKNIQYFGAGTRLSVL.

The chain has TRBV29-1 and TRBJ1-3; the TRBD1 assignment by TCRdb is unverifiable without DNA. The CDR3 is made up of 15 amino acids. Germline CDR1 SQVTM, CDR2 ANQGSEA. The chain's CDR3 is CSVGGQPNSGNTIYF.

The chain is built from TRBV7-9 and TRBJ2-1. Germline loops: CDR1 SEHNR, CDR2 FQNEAQ (reference sequence). The CDR3 runs to 12 residues. The CDR3 here is CASSSVGDEQFF.

The V gene is TRBV28, the J gene TRBJ1-5; absent DNA, TCRdb's TRBD1 call cannot be checked. Germline V CDR1 and CDR2: MDHEN, SYDVKM. The CDR3 loop spans 14 amino acids. The CDR3 reads CASSDRGGSQPQHF. Based on the CDR3 plus reference TRBV28 and TRBJ1-5, the full variable domain is DVKVTQSSRYLVKRTGEKVFLECVQDMDHENMFWYRQDPGLGLRLIYFSYDVKMKEKGDIPEGYSVSREKKERFSLILESASTNQTSMYLCASSDRGGSQPQHFGDGTRLSIL.

V is TRBV6-2 or TRBV6-3 and J is TRBJ2-3. Germline V gene lookup returns CDR1 MNHEY and CDR2 SVGEGT. CDR3 length equals 14 residues. CDR3 residues: CASSYRDGRHTQYF.

The chain couples TRBV19 to TRBJ2-3; TCRdb outputs TRBD1, but without DNA this stays unchecked. Germline CDR1 is LNHDA and CDR2 is SQIVND (reference sequence). This CDR3 contains 14 residues. This CDR3 is CASSTPEGGHTQYF. The whole variable domain, remainder taken from reference TRBV19 and TRBJ2-3, is DGGITQSPKYLFRKEGQNVTLSCEQNLNHDAMYWYRQDPGQGLRLIYYSQIVNDFQKGDIAEGYSVSREKKESFPLTVTSAQKNPTAFYLCASSTPEGGHTQYFGPGTRLTVL.

The chain links TRBV7-9 to TRBJ1-5. Germline CDR1 and CDR2: SEHNR and FQNEAQ (reference sequence). CDR3 length: 18 residues. Here the CDR3 reads CASSLGFESLNSNQPQHF.

The chain has TRBV20-1 and TRBJ2-1; lacking DNA, the TRBD1 call made by TCRdb goes unchecked. CDR3 length equals 15 residues. The germline V gene has CDR1 DFQATT and CDR2 SNEGSKA (reference sequence). The CDR3 protein is CSAIRTGGDVNEQFF.

The chain uses TRBV7-3 and TRBJ1-4; with no DNA, the TCRdb D assignment of TRBD1 cannot be verified. Germline V gene lookup returns CDR1 SGHTA and CDR2 FQGTGA. The CDR3 is 15 residues long. The CDR3 sequence: CASSPGRGTNEKLFF.

The V and J genes are TRBV5-1 and TRBJ1-1; TCRdb designates TRBD1, a call that cannot be tested without DNA. The CDR3 extends over 14 amino acids. Germline CDR1 is SGHRS and CDR2 is YFSETQ. The CDR3 reads CASSFGDRDPEAFF.

V and J are TRBV6-2 or TRBV6-3 and TRBJ1-5; TCRdb lists TRBD1, though no DNA is available to test this call. Germline values: CDR1 MNHEY, CDR2 SVGEGT. The CDR3 covers 13 residues. CDR3 amino acids: CASKGRIDQPQHF.

The chain employs TRBV5-1 and TRBJ1-1; the D call from TCRdb, TRBD1, cannot be confirmed without DNA. Germline CDR1 and CDR2: SGHRS and YFSETQ. This CDR3 has 14 amino acids. This CDR3 is CASSQTGGAAEAFF.

V and J are TRBV7-2 and TRBJ2-5; TCRdb's D call of TRBD1 is untestable without DNA. The CDR3 is made up of 13 amino acids. Germline values: CDR1 SGHTA, CDR2 FQGNSA. CDR3 amino acids: CASRMTGGETQYF.

The V gene is TRBV19, the J gene TRBJ2-2. The CDR3 has 13 residues. The germline V gene has CDR1 LNHDA and CDR2 SQIVND (reference sequence). CDR3 loop: CASSIVSPGELFF.

The CDR3 loop is CASSYTQPDEQYF. The chain links TRBV5-1 to TRBJ2-7. The length of the CDR3 is 13 residues. Germline V CDR1 and CDR2: SGHRS, YFSETQ.

The chain has TRBV20-1 and TRBJ1-5; there is no DNA to check the TCRdb D call of TRBD1. Germline V gene lookup returns CDR1 DFQATT and CDR2 SNEGSKA (reference sequence). CDR3 size: 15 residues. CDR3 in amino acids: CSATHSGTGSQPQHF.

The chain recombines TRBV12-3 or TRBV12-4 with TRBJ2-4; TCRdb calls TRBD1, which cannot be checked without DNA. This CDR3 comprises 16 residues. CDR3 sequence: CASTQSAGEAKNIQYF.

The V and J genes are TRBV29-1 and TRBJ1-6; no DNA is available, so the TRBD1 call from TCRdb remains unchecked. The germline CDR1 and CDR2 sequences are SQVTM and ANQGSEA. This CDR3 region has 11 residues. The CDR3 spells CSAGGESPLHF.

V usage is TRBV27 and J usage is TRBJ1-1; TCRdb lists TRBD1, though no DNA is available to test this call. Germline lookup yields CDR1 MNHEY and CDR2 SMNVEV (reference sequence). There are 11 residues in the CDR3. The CDR3 reads CASYFGGQSFF.

The chain links TRBV25-1 to TRBJ1-3; TCRdb selects TRBD1, and the lack of DNA leaves this call unchecked. The CDR3 spans 16 residues. Germline CDR1 reads MGHDK; CDR2 reads SYGVNS. The CDR3 spells CASSEYFAGTGNTIYF.

V is TRBV6-5 and J is TRBJ2-2; as DNA is missing, the TRBD1 call by TCRdb cannot be tested. Germline V lookup: CDR1 MNHEY, CDR2 SVGAGI. The CDR3 spans 16 residues. CDR3 region: CASSYSGTGVTGELFF.

The chain combines TRBV5-1 with TRBJ2-7; TCRdb picks TRBD1, but there is no DNA to check that call. Germline V gene sequence: CDR1 SGHRS, CDR2 YFSETQ. The CDR3 consists of 13 residues. CDR3 sequence reads: CASRLEVGNEQYF.

The chain links TRBV28 to TRBJ2-4; TCRdb proposes TRBD1, but this gene call is untestable without DNA. Germline-derived CDR1 and CDR2 are MDHEN and SYDVKM. The CDR3 runs to 16 residues. The CDR3 protein is CATDKGSYFSKNIQYF.

The chain links TRBV28 to TRBJ2-2; as DNA is missing, the TRBD1 call by TCRdb cannot be tested. CDR1 and CDR2 (germline): MDHEN, SYDVKM. The CDR3 consists of 15 residues. CDR3 sequence reads: CASSLRGASPGELFF.

This chain uses TRBV9 with TRBJ2-7; TCRdb lists TRBD1, though no DNA is available to test this call. The CDR3 loop spans 15 amino acids. The germline gives CDR1 SGDLS, CDR2 YYNGEE. CDR3 protein: CASSVEGGQSYEQYF.